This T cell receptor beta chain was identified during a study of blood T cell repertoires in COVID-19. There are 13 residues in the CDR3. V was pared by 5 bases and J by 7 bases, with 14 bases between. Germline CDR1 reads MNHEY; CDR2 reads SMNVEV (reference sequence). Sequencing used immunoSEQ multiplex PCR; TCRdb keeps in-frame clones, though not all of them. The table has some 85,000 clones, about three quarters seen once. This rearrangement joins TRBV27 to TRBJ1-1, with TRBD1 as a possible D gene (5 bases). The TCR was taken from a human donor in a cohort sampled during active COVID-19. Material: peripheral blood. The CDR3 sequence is CASSLDSRFEAFF. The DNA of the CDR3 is TGTGCCAGCAGTCTCGACAGCCGTTTTGAAGCTTTCTTT.